The present entry profiles one T cell receptor (beta chain) with its context. TCR beta libraries were built with iRepertoire HTBI primers and Arm-PCR of CDR3 regions. TCRdb called the multiplex PCR reads again in MiXCR, with one record for every CDR3 protein. The sample includes hundreds of thousands of distinct CDR3 sequences, less than 25% of them seen just once. Time point indicated: persistent/refractory GD, antithyroid drugs over 5 years with positive TRAb. After RNA was extracted from PBMCs, the TCR library was made from it. Staff took roughly 8.8 milliliters of peripheral blood and put it into EDTA tubes. This record belongs to a study of regulatory T cells in long-lasting Graves disease. This TCR derives from a female donor with Graves disease. This material consisted of peripheral blood mononuclear cells (PBMCs), taken when the disease was refractory, from a patient treated with antithyroid drugs.

The CDR3 sequence: CASSPRENIQYF. Here the CDR3 DNA reads TGTGCCAGCAGCCCCAGGGAAAACATTCAGTACTTC. The chain carries TRBV27 and TRBJ2-4; D possibly corresponds to TRBD1 (5 bases). Trimming pared 6 bases from V and 5 bases from J, leaving 8 bases between. From germline, CDR1 is MNHEY and CDR2 SMNVEV (reference sequence). There are 12 residues in the CDR3.